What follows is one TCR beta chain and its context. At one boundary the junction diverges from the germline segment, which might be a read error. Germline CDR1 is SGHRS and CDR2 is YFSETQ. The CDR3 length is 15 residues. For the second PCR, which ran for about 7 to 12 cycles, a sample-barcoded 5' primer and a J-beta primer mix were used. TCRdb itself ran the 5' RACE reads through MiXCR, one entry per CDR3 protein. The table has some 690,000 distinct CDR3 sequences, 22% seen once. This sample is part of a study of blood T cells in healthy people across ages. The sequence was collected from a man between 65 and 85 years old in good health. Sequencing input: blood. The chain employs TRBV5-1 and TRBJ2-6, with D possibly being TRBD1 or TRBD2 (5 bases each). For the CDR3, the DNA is TGCGCCAGCATCTCTGGGAGCTCTGGGGCCAACATCCTGACTTTC. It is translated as CASISGSSGANILTF.